The 15 T cell receptor beta chains below were found in one sample sequenced in a study of spatial heterogeneity in lung cancer. Noted time point: blood at routine non-recurrence follow-up after resection. TCRdb itself ran the 5' RACE reads through MiXCR, one entry per CDR3 protein. Of more than 40,000 distinct CDR3 sequences detected, 20% to 25% appear once; the ten largest clones hold less than 9%. The sequencing here drew on PBMCs, taken at follow-up. Source of these receptors: a female donor with early-stage non-small cell lung cancer.

In this sample, this clonotype turned up many times. The chain combines TRBV9 with TRBJ2-7; D assignment may be TRBD1 or TRBD2 (5 bases each). The V end lost 2 bases, the J end lost 0 bases, and 6 bases lay between the germline ends. This CDR3 spans 13 amino acids. Germline V gene sequence: CDR1 SGDLS, CDR2 YYNGEE. CDR3 residues: CASSVGVSYEQYF. For the CDR3, the DNA is TGTGCCAGCAGCGTGGGGGTCTCCTACGAGCAGTACTTC.

This clonotype was seen only a few times. The rearrangement uses TRBV29-1 and TRBJ2-1, with TRBD2 matching 8 bases. Germline CDR1 SQVTM, CDR2 ANQGSEA. The CDR3 is 14 residues long. Unmatched junction bases numbered 9, after V lost 7 bases and J lost 4 bases. This CDR3 is CSGRGLAIYNEQFF. CDR3 sequence (DNA): TGCAGCGGACGTGGACTAGCCATATACAATGAGCAGTTCTTC.

At least ten counts were recorded for this clonotype. The chain couples TRBV2 to TRBJ1-5; D may be TRBD1 (5 bases). V gave up 7 bases and J gave up 6 bases, with 16 bases separating them. Germline loops: CDR1 SNHLY, CDR2 FYNNEI. There are 14 residues in the CDR3. The CDR3 loop reads CASNGARAGQPQHF. The CDR3 region has the DNA TGTGCCAGCAACGGAGCCAGGGCGGGTCAGCCCCAGCATTTT.

The rearrangement joins TRBV6-5 to TRBJ1-6; D gene uncertain. Germline V gene data show CDR1 as MNHEY and CDR2 as SVGAGI. Trimming cost V 0 bases and J 8 bases, with 26 bases left between them. CDR3 length: 20 amino acids. CDR3 in amino acids: CASSYSGVRREVGVYSPLHF. The CDR3 DNA is TGTGCCAGCAGTTACTCTGGTGTTCGGAGGGAGGTCGGGGTTTATTCACCCCTCCACTTT.

The chain joins TRBV6-6 to TRBJ1-2; perhaps TRBD1 as D (5 bases). V was clipped by 7 bases and J by 0 bases, with 21 bases between them. This CDR3 spans 17 amino acids. Germline CDR1 and CDR2: MNHNY and SVGAGI (reference sequence). CDR3: CASKEGPLSLANYGYTF. For the CDR3, the DNA is TGTGCCAGCAAAGAGGGGCCCCTATCTTTAGCTAACTATGGCTACACCTTC.

This clonotype has a count of ten or more. CDR3 bases: TGTGCCAGCAGCTTAGTACCCGGGACTAGCGTTTCATTCAGCTACGAGCAGTACTTC. This codes for CASSLVPGTSVSFSYEQYF. V is TRBV7-9 and J is TRBJ2-7; 10 bases line up with TRBD2. CDR1 SEHNR and CDR2 FQNEAQ come from the germline V gene (reference sequence). After removal of 1 base from V and 3 bases from J, the junction contained 15 bases not matched to a gene. CDR3 length: 19 amino acids.

This clonotype was counted many times. The chain couples TRBV6-5 to TRBJ1-5, with D uncertain. Germline V gene sequence: CDR1 MNHEY, CDR2 SVGAGI. V was shortened by 2 bases and J by 7 bases, with 12 bases between the two germline ends. The CDR3 extends over 14 amino acids. The CDR3 loop reads CASSYGSGQQPQHF. Written as DNA, the CDR3 is TGTGCCAGCAGTTACGGGTCTGGCCAACAGCCCCAGCATTTT.

The J gene is TRBJ2-5, the V gene TRBV11-1; D is unresolved. CDR1 is SGHAT, CDR2 FQDESV, per germline (reference sequence). The CDR3 extends over 12 amino acids. Trimming took off 3 bases at V and 10 bases at J, with 12 bases between the two ends. The CDR3: CASSFPQTSQYF. The CDR3 DNA sequence: TGTGCCAGCAGCTTTCCTCAAACGAGCCAGTACTTC.

Ten or more counts support this clonotype. The junction does not match germline at one end; this may be a read error. This chain joins TRBV7-2 and TRBJ1-3; tentative D call: TRBD1 (5 bases). The germline V gene encodes CDR1 SGHTA and CDR2 FQGNSA. The CDR3 extends over 8 amino acids. The CDR3 nucleotides are TGTGCCAGCAGCTTGGGGACTTTT. Translated: CASSLGTF.

This clonotype has just one count. The junction departs from germline at one end; a sequencing error may be responsible. V usage is TRBV29-1 and J usage is TRBJ2-1; perhaps TRBD1 as D (8 bases). CDR1 and CDR2 from the germline V gene are SQVTM and ANQGSEA. The CDR3 runs to 16 residues. The CDR3 sequence is CSVEDHRGGSFNEQFF. In DNA, the CDR3 is TGCAGCGTTGAAGACCACAGGGGGGGTTCCTTCAATGAGCAGTTCTTC.

This clonotype has only a few counts. This sequence joins TRBV29-1 and TRBJ1-5; 11 bases match TRBD1. The CDR3 runs to 14 residues. V dropped 4 bases and J dropped 7; count of bases not matched to a gene: 6. CDR1 is SQVTM and CDR2 is ANQGSEA in the germline V gene. The CDR3 coding sequence is TGCAGCGTTGCTGGACAGGGGGCGGAACAGCCCCAGCATTTT. It translates to CSVAGQGAEQPQHF.

This clonotype was observed a few times. DNA for the CDR3: TGCAGTGCTTGGAGCTCCTACAATGAGCAGTTCTTC. This codes for CSAWSSYNEQFF. V gene TRBV20-1 combines with J gene TRBJ2-1, with D unresolved. Trimming shortened V by 5 bases and J by 0 bases, and 5 bases separated the two germline ends. The length of the CDR3 is 12 residues. Germline V gives CDR1 DFQATT, CDR2 SNEGSKA (reference sequence).

The chain couples TRBV20-1 to TRBJ1-4; 12 bases match TRBD1. The CDR3 length is 14 residues. The junction had 6 bases not matched to a gene; V was cut back by 5 bases and J by 8 bases. Per germline, CDR1 DFQATT and CDR2 SNEGSKA (reference sequence). The DNA for the CDR3 is TGCAGTGCTCTAACCGGGACAGGGGGCGAAAAACTGTTTTTT. It yields the protein CSALTGTGGEKLFF.

This clonotype was observed a handful of times. The chain joins TRBV24-1 to TRBJ2-1, with TRBD1 matching over 9 bases. Per germline, CDR1 KGHDR and CDR2 SFDVKD. The CDR3 runs to 15 residues. With V trimmed by 0 bases and J by 9 bases, 5 bases remained unmatched. This chain's CDR3 is CATSDLGTGRGEQFF. CDR3 DNA: TGTGCCACCAGTGATTTGGGGACAGGGCGAGGTGAGCAGTTCTTC.

The chain employs TRBV7-8 and TRBJ1-4; D gene unclear. Germline V gene sequence: CDR1 SGHVS, CDR2 FQNEAQ. The CDR3 runs 13 residues. The V gene lost 1 base and the J gene lost 9 bases, with 9 bases spanning the gap. DNA for the CDR3: TGTGCCAGCAGCTTAGACTTAGGGCAAAAACTGTTTTTT. Translating gives CASSLDLGQKLFF.